Each of the 32 T cell receptor beta chains below was sequenced from the same sample in a study of blood T cell repertoires in COVID-19. Clones were read by immunoSEQ multiplex PCR, and TCRdb kept only the in-frame ones, dropping some. Seen here are hundreds of thousands of clones, 85% to 90% observed once, and the top ten hold 2.2%. Sample: peripheral blood. These receptors all stem from a woman aged 45 to 65 with acute or convalescent COVID-19.

This clone was found once. The genes are TRBV24-1 and TRBJ1-2; D possibly corresponds to TRBD1 (6 bases). This CDR3 spans 12 amino acids. Between the trimmed V and J ends, which lost 9 bases and 2 bases, there was a span of 9 bases. CDR1 KGHDR and CDR2 SFDVKD come from the germline V gene. DNA for the CDR3: TGTGCCACCCGCGACAGGAACTATGGCTACACCTTC. Translation: CATRDRNYGYTF.

This chain uses TRBV30 with TRBJ2-2; a weak D match, TRBD1 (5 bases). The V gene's germline CDR1 is GTSNPN and CDR2 SVGIG (reference sequence). The CDR3 is made up of 15 amino acids. V was trimmed by 6 bases and J by 5 bases, leaving 19 bases between them. The CDR3: CACPIGVRGTGELFF. The CDR3 region has the DNA TGTGCCTGCCCGATAGGGGTAAGGGGTACCGGGGAGCTGTTTTTT.

This rearrangement joins TRBV7-2 to TRBJ2-1; 11 bases agree with TRBD2. CDR1 SGHTA and CDR2 FQGNSA come from the germline V gene. The CDR3 is 18 amino acids. J lost 8 bases, V lost 3 bases, and 15 bases had no gene match. CDR3 amino acids: CASSFPQVSGRARYEQFF. For the CDR3, the DNA is TGTGCCAGCAGCTTCCCGCAAGTTAGCGGGAGGGCCAGGTATGAGCAGTTCTTC.

This clone was detected only a few times. The rearrangement links TRBV5-1 to TRBJ1-2; 7 nucleotides agree with TRBD1. Germline-derived CDR1 and CDR2 are SGHRS and YFSETQ. The CDR3 totals 14 residues. The V gene end was trimmed by 1 base and the J gene end by 6 bases; junction bases not matched to a gene: 6. The chain's CDR3 is CASSLQGVGNGYTF. Here the CDR3 DNA reads TGCGCCAGCAGCTTGCAGGGGGTGGGCAATGGCTACACCTTC.

V gene TRBV3-1 (or the pseudogene TRBV3-2) combines with J gene TRBJ2-3, with 14 bases lining up with TRBD2. The CDR3 contains 18 residues. Germline V gene sequence: CDR1 LGHDT, CDR2 YNNKEL (reference sequence). V was pared by 4 bases and J by 1 base, with 7 bases of the junction left unmatched. CDR3 nucleotide sequence: TGTGCCAGCAGCCCGACTAGCGGGGGGGCGATGGGCACAGATACGCAGTATTTT. It yields the protein CASSPTSGGAMGTDTQYF.

The V gene is TRBV29-1, the J gene TRBJ2-5; 7 positions match TRBD1. With V trimmed by 7 bases and J by 5 bases, 7 bases remained unmatched. Germline V CDR1 and CDR2: SQVTM, ANQGSEA. The CDR3 length is 12 residues. The CDR3 sequence is CSGYRGGETQYF. CDR3 nucleotides: TGCAGCGGATACAGGGGCGGGGAGACCCAGTACTTC.

This clone was observed once. V usage is TRBV9 and J usage is TRBJ2-1; tentative D call: TRBD2 (6 bases). Looked up from germline, CDR1 is SGDLS and CDR2 is YYNGEE. This CDR3 has 15 amino acids. Trimming took 3 bases from V and 5 from J, leaving 15 bases between them. The CDR3 spells CASSAIGGGNNEQFF. The CDR3 region has the DNA TGTGCCAGCAGCGCCATCGGGGGAGGAAACAATGAGCAGTTCTTC.

This clone came up once. This chain connects TRBV7-3 to TRBJ2-3, with 7 bases fitting TRBD2. The V segment lost 5 bases and the J segment 3 bases; nucleotides outside the gene matches: 8. This CDR3 has 15 amino acids. Germline CDR1 and CDR2: SGHTA and FQGTGA. The CDR3: CASSPGEGLTDTQYF. CDR3 in DNA: TGTGCCAGCAGCCCGGGGGAGGGGCTGACAGATACGCAGTATTTT.

Ten or more counts support this clone. V and J are TRBV21-1 and TRBJ2-5; the table's D gene call, TRBD1, was not cross checked with the DNA. TRBV21-1 is a listed pseudogene. The CDR3 runs 14 residues. CDR3 nucleotide sequence: TGTGCCAGCAGCACACACAGGCCAGGAGAGACCCAGTACTTC. It specifies CASSTHRPGETQYF.

The chain has TRBV27 and TRBJ1-2; 10 positions match TRBD1. Unmatched junction bases numbered 7, after V lost 4 bases and J lost 8 bases. This CDR3 has 14 residues. Germline V gene lookup returns CDR1 MNHEY and CDR2 SMNVEV (reference sequence). In DNA, the CDR3 is TGTGCCAGCAGTTCTGGGACAGGGGAGGGGGGCTACACCTTC. This encodes CASSSGTGEGGYTF.

The chain links TRBV5-1 to TRBJ2-3; 7 bases fit TRBD1. J lost 2 bases, V lost 4 bases, and 10 bases had no gene match. The CDR3 runs 16 residues. Germline loops: CDR1 SGHRS, CDR2 YFSETQ. The CDR3 region has the DNA TGCGCCAGCAGCCTGGGACAGCCTATGATCACAGATACGCAGTATTTT. This translates into CASSLGQPMITDTQYF. Complete variable domain (other parts from reference TRBV5-1 and TRBJ2-3): KAGVTQTPRYLIKTRGQQVTLSCSPISGHRSVSWYQQTPGQGLQFLFEYFSETQRNKGNFPGRFSGRQFSNSRSEMNVSTLELGDSALYLCASSLGQPMITDTQYFGPGTRLTVL.

The sample holds one count of this clone. The J gene is TRBJ2-3, the V gene TRBV7-2; D might be TRBD2 (5 bases). The CDR3 is 17 residues long. CDR1 is SGHTA, CDR2 FQGNSA, per germline. Between the trimmed V and J ends, which lost 3 bases and 3 bases, there was a span of 19 bases. This CDR3 is CASSFISGRTATDTQYF. DNA for the CDR3: TGTGCCAGCAGCTTTATAAGTGGAAGGACTGCGACAGATACGCAGTATTTT.

V is TRBV6-2 or TRBV6-3 and J is TRBJ1-1; 7 bases map to TRBD1. This CDR3 is built from 15 residues. Germline trimming cut 5 bases from V and 1 base from J; bases unmatched to any gene: 7. Germline V lookup: CDR1 MNHEY, CDR2 SVGEGT. In DNA, the CDR3 is TGTGCCAGCAGTGAGGAGGACAGGACGAACACTGAAGCTTTCTTT. The encoded protein is CASSEEDRTNTEAFF.

This clone was counted a single time. This rearrangement joins TRBV7-8 to TRBJ1-4; no reliable D call. CDR1 and CDR2 (germline): SGHVS, FQNEAQ. V gave up 1 base and J gave up 4 bases, with 10 bases separating them. The CDR3 loop spans 15 amino acids. The CDR3 region is CASSLGRFLNEKLFF. The CDR3 DNA reads TGTGCCAGCAGCTTAGGCCGGTTCCTTAATGAAAAACTGTTTTTT.

CDR3 bases: TGCGCCAGCAGCCTGGAGGACAGAAGCTACGAGCAGTACTTC. Its translation: CASSLEDRSYEQYF. The chain is built from TRBV5-1 and TRBJ2-7, with D possibly TRBD1 on 6 matching bases. CDR1 SGHRS and CDR2 YFSETQ come from the germline V gene. The CDR3 runs 14 residues. V dropped 4 bases and J dropped 3 bases, with 14 bases sitting between them.

CDR3 in amino acids: CSVWGGDNYGYTF. For the CDR3, the DNA is TGCAGCGTTTGGGGAGGGGACAACTATGGCTACACCTTC. This rearrangement joins TRBV29-1 to TRBJ1-2, with D perhaps TRBD1 (5 bases). Deletions cut 5 bases from V and 2 bases from J, with 12 bases between. The CDR3 spans 13 residues. Germline lookup yields CDR1 SQVTM and CDR2 ANQGSEA.

This chain's CDR3 is CATYEQYF. The CDR3 DNA follows: TGTGCCACGTACGAGCAGTACTTC. J is TRBJ2-7 and V is TRBV21-1; the table assigns TRBD2, which was not confirmed against the DNA. TRBV21-1 is noted as a pseudogene. CDR3 length equals 8 residues.

The chain has TRBV10-2 and TRBJ1-2; the match to TRBD1 covers 7 bases. The CDR3 is made up of 14 amino acids. Germline loops: CDR1 WSHSY, CDR2 SAAADI. V shed 8 bases, J shed 6 bases, and the junction held 12 bases outside the gene matches. The CDR3 region has the DNA TGCGCCAGCTCTAGGGGGCTAAGCTATAATGGCTACACCTTC. Protein sequence: CASSRGLSYNGYTF.

This clone was detected a few times. This chain links TRBV25-1 with TRBJ1-6; D possibly corresponds to TRBD1 (5 bases). Germline loops: CDR1 MGHDK, CDR2 SYGVNS. The length of the CDR3 is 14 residues. V was cut by 0 bases and J by 10 bases, with 10 bases left in between. The CDR3 sequence is CASSEYQGTSPLHF. The CDR3 DNA is TGTGCCAGCAGTGAATACCAGGGAACGTCACCCCTCCACTTT.

J is TRBJ2-3 and V is TRBV11-2; TRBD1 matches 8 bases. V lost 5 bases, J lost 4 bases, and 5 bases stayed unmatched. This CDR3 has 14 amino acids. Germline-derived CDR1 and CDR2 are SGHAT and FQNNGV. This CDR3 reads CASSAGQGSDTQYF. CDR3 nucleotides: TGTGCCAGCAGCGCAGGACAGGGCTCAGATACGCAGTATTTT.

V gene TRBV5-1 combines with J gene TRBJ2-1; 8 bases line up with TRBD2. Germline V gene data show CDR1 as SGHRS and CDR2 as YFSETQ. The CDR3 covers 14 residues. The junction had 6 bases not matched to a gene; V was cut back by 4 bases and J by 6 bases. CDR3 protein: CASSPRGGGNEQFF. Here the CDR3 DNA reads TGCGCCAGCAGCCCACGGGGGGGAGGCAATGAGCAGTTCTTC.

The genes are TRBV3-1 (or the pseudogene TRBV3-2) and TRBJ1-1; TRBD1 matches at 9 bases. Germline lookup yields CDR1 LGHDT and CDR2 YNNKEL (reference sequence). With 4 bases clipped from V and 7 bases from J, the junction kept 10 bases outside the gene matches. CDR3 size: 15 residues. CDR3 sequence reads: CASSRQGVGWGEAFF. CDR3 in DNA: TGTGCCAGCAGCCGACAGGGGGTGGGTTGGGGTGAAGCTTTCTTT.

The chain is built from TRBV2 and TRBJ1-4, with 7 bases aligning to TRBD1. Germline V gene lookup returns CDR1 SNHLY and CDR2 FYNNEI. V lost 6 bases and J lost 6; bases outside the gene matches: 7. The CDR3 length is 14 residues. DNA of the CDR3: TGTGCCAGCAGAGGGACAGAAGCCCATGAAAAACTGTTTTTT. Its translation: CASRGTEAHEKLFF.

This clone was observed a handful of times. The V call is TRBV4-1, the J call TRBJ2-1, with D unresolved. Germline assignment: CDR1 MGHRA and CDR2 YSYEKL. The length of the CDR3 is 14 residues. V gave up 2 bases and J gave up 6 bases, with 11 bases separating them. The CDR3 region is CASSQRELVNEQFF. The CDR3 DNA is TGCGCCAGCAGCCAAAGAGAATTGGTCAATGAGCAGTTCTTC.

The count of this clone is one. At the DNA level, this CDR3 is encoded by other sequences in the same sample as well. The DNA of the CDR3 is TGTGCCAGCACCAGGGGTTACGAGCAGTACTTC. This codes for CASTRGYEQYF. J is TRBJ2-7 and V is TRBV19, with D possibly matching TRBD1 (6 bases). CDR3 size: 11 residues. The V and J ends lost 9 bases and 4 bases respectively, with 10 bases between them. CDR1 and CDR2 (germline): LNHDA, SQIVND (reference sequence).

The chain uses TRBV11-2 and TRBJ2-1, with 9 bases lining up with TRBD1. V lost 5 bases and J lost 7; bases outside the gene matches: 12. The CDR3 is 16 residues long. The germline CDR1 and CDR2 sequences are SGHAT and FQNNGV. The CDR3 loop is CASSPTNRGHWNEQFF. In nucleotides, the CDR3 is TGTGCCAGCAGCCCAACAAACAGGGGGCATTGGAATGAGCAGTTCTTC.

The chain couples TRBV5-1 to TRBJ2-5; 9 nucleotides match TRBD2. This CDR3 spans 14 amino acids. With 1 base clipped from V and 5 bases from J, the junction kept 3 bases outside the gene matches. Germline CDR1 reads SGHRS; CDR2 reads YFSETQ. CDR3 amino acids: CASSLSSGVETQYF. CDR3 nucleotides: TGCGCCAGCAGCTTGTCTAGCGGGGTCGAGACCCAGTACTTC.

This clone has more than one count but fewer than ten. V and J are TRBV25-1 and TRBJ2-2; the D gene is possibly TRBD1 (5 bases). The CDR3 totals 14 residues. V dropped 0 bases and J dropped 8 bases, with 10 bases sitting between them. Looked up from germline, CDR1 is MGHDK and CDR2 is SYGVNS. CDR3 in amino acids: CASSEYVGPGELFF. In DNA form, the CDR3 reads TGTGCCAGCAGTGAATATGTGGGGCCTGGGGAGCTGTTTTTT.

J is TRBJ2-5 and V is TRBV5-5; the match to TRBD2 covers 7 bases. The CDR3 has 16 residues. CDR1 and CDR2 from the germline V gene are SGHKS and YYEKEE (reference sequence). J lost 0 bases, V lost 3 bases, and 8 bases had no gene match. Here the CDR3 DNA reads TGTGCCAGCAGCTCGTTTGGGGGAGGGCACCAAGAGACCCAGTACTTC. Translated, it gives CASSSFGGGHQETQYF.

This chain uses TRBV29-1 with TRBJ2-3, with D possibly matching TRBD2 (7 bases). The CDR3 length is 14 residues. Germline V gene data show CDR1 as SQVTM and CDR2 as ANQGSEA. V was pared by 4 bases and J by 3 bases, with 14 bases between. CDR3 DNA sequence: TGCAGCGTTGTTGAAGGGGGGGTAACAGATACGCAGTATTTT. Amino acids: CSVVEGGVTDTQYF.

The chain carries TRBV18 and TRBJ1-3, with D tentatively TRBD1 (6 bases). Germline V CDR1 and CDR2: KGHSH, LQKENI. Trimming stripped 4 bases from V and 0 bases from J, with 10 bases between. This CDR3 spans 15 amino acids. The CDR3 is CASSLATGSGNTIYF. CDR3 sequence (DNA): TGTGCCAGCTCACTGGCGACAGGCTCTGGAAACACCATATATTTT.

J is TRBJ2-7 and V is TRBV10-3; 7 nucleotides agree with TRBD1. Germline-derived CDR1 and CDR2 are ENHRY and SYGVKD. The CDR3 runs 16 residues. V shed 3 bases, J shed 0 bases, and the junction held 8 bases outside the gene matches. CDR3 bases: TGTGCCATCAGTGACCCAGGGGGACCGAGCTCCTACGAGCAGTACTTC. Translation: CAISDPGGPSSYEQYF.